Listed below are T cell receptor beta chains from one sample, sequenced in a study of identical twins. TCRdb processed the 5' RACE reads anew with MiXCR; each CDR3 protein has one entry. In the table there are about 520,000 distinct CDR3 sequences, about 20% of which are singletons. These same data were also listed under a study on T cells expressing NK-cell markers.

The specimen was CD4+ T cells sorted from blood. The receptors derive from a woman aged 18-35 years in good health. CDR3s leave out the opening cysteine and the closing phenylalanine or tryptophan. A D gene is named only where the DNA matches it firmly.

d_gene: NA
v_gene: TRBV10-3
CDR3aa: AIAGLNTDTQY

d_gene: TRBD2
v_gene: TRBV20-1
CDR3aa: SASGLAGVTYEQY

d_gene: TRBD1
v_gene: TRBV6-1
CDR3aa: ASNNRQGRKEQY

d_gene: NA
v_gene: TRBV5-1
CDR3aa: ASSFGDTSNTGELF

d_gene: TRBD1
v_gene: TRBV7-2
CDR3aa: ASSAQGSPVKLAQY

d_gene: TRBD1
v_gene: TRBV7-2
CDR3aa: ASSSRQGGETDEQY

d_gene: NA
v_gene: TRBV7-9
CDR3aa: ASGLDTDTQY

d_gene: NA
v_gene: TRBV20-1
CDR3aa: SARFSGPKETQY

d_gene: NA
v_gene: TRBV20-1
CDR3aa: SARVPGKATEAF

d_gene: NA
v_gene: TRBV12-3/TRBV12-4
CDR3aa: ASKAGHYGYT

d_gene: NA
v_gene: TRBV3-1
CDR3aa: ASSQSLARNEQF

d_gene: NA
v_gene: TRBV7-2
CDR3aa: ASSPLGEQY

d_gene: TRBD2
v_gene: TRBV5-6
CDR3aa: ASTRASGGYNEQF

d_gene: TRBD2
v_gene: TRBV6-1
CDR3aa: ASSNDQSGGENIQY